Ten or more counts support the clone carrying this T cell receptor beta chain. The trim removed 6 bases at V and 2 bases at J, leaving 7 bases unmatched. From germline, CDR1 is MDHEN and CDR2 SYDVKM. The CDR3 has 15 amino acids. These data are taken from a study of molecular identifiers for immune sequencing clone quantification. TCRdb passed the PCR reads through MiXCR, listing each CDR3 protein once. The sample contains roughly 630,000 distinct CDR3 sequences, 25% of which appear only once. The TCR comes from a human donor in good health. Some libraries in this study had Jurkat cell RNA spiked in. Sequencing was carried out using naive CD8+ T cells from blood, with Jurkat cell RNA spiked in. Subset: FACS-sorted CD8+CD4-CCR7+CD45RA+ naive T cells. The gene calls are TRBV28 and TRBJ2-3; 8 bases align to TRBD1. The CDR3 sequence is CASSIDRGVTDTQYF. The CDR3 bases are TGTGCCAGCAGCATTGACAGGGGAGTCACAGATACGCAGTATTTT.